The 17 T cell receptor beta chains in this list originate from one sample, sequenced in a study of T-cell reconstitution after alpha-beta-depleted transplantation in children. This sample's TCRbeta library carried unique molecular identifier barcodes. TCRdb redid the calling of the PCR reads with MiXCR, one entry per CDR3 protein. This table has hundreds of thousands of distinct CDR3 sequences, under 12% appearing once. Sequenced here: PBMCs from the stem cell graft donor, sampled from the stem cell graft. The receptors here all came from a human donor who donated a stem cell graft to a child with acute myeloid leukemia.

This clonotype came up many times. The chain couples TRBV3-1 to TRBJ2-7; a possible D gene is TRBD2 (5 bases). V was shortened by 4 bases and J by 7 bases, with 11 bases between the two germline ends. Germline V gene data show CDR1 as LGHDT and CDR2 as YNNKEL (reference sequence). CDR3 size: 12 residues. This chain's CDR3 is CASSPRTAEQYF. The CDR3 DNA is TGTGCCAGCAGCCCACGGACTGCAGAGCAGTACTTC.

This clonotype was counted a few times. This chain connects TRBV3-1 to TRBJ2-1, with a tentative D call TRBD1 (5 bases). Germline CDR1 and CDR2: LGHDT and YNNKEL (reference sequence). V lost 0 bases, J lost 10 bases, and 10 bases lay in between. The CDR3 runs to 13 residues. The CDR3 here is CASSQDARGEQFF. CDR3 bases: TGTGCCAGCAGCCAAGATGCTAGGGGCGAGCAGTTCTTC.

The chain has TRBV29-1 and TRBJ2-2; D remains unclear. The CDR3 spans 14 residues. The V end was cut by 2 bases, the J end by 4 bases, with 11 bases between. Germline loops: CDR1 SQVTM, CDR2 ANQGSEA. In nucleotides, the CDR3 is TGCAGCGTTGAATACGCAACGGCCACCGGGGAGCTGTTTTTT. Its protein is CSVEYATATGELFF.

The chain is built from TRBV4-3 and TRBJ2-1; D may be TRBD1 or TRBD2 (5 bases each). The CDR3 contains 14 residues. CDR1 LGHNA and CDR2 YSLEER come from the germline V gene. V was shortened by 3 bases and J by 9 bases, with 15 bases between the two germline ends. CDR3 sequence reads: CASSQGPYGSEQFF. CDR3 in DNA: TGCGCCAGCAGCCAGGGGCCTTATGGGAGTGAGCAGTTCTTC.

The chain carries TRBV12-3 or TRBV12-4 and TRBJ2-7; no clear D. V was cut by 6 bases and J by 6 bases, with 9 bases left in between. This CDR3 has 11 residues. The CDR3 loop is CASSPTTEQYF. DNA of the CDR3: TGTGCCAGCAGCCCCACTACCGAGCAGTACTTC.

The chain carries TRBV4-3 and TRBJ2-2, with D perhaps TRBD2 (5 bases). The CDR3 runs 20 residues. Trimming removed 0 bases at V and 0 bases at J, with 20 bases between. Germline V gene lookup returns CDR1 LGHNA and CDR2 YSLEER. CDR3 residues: CASSQDRVASGASNTGELFF. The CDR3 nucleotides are TGCGCCAGCAGCCAAGATCGCGTTGCCAGCGGCGCATCGAACACCGGGGAGCTGTTTTTT.

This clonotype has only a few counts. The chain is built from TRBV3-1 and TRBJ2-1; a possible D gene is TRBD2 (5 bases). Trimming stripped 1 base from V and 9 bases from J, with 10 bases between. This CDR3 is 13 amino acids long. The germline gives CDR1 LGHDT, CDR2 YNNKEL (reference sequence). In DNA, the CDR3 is TGTGCCAGCAGCCAAGCGGGGAGTAGTGAGCAGTTCTTC. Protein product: CASSQAGSSEQFF.

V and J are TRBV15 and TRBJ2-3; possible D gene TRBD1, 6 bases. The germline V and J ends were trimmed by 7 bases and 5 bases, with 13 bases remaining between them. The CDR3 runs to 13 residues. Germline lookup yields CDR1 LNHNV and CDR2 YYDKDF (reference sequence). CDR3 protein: CATTGERGDTQYF. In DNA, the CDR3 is TGTGCCACCACAGGGGAGAGGGGAGATACGCAGTATTTT.

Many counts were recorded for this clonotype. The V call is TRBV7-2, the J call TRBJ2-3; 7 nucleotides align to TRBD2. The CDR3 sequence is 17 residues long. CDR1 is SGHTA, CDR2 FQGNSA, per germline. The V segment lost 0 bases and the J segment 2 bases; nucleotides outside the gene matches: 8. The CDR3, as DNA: TGTGCCAGCAGCTTAGCGGGGAGCGGGGTGGCCACAGATACGCAGTATTTT. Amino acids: CASSLAGSGVATDTQYF.

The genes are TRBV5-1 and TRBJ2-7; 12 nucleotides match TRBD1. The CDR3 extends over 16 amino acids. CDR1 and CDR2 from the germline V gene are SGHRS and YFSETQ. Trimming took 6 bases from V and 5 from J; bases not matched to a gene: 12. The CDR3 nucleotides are TGCGCCAGCATCTATCTCCCGGGACAGGGGGCCCACGAGCAGTACTTC. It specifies CASIYLPGQGAHEQYF.

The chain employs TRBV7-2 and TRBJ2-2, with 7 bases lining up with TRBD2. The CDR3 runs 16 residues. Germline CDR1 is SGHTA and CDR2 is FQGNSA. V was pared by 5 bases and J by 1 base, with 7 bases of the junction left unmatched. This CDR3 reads CASSLPGGRNTGELFF. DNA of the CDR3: TGTGCCAGCAGCCTACCGGGCGGGAGGAACACCGGGGAGCTGTTTTTT.

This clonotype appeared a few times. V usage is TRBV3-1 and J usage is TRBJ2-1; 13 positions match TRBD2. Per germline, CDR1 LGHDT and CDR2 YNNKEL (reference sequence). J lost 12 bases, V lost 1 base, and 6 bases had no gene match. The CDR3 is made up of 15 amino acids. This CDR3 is CASSQVLAGGQGQFF. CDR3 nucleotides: TGTGCCAGCAGCCAAGTACTAGCGGGAGGGCAAGGGCAGTTCTTC.

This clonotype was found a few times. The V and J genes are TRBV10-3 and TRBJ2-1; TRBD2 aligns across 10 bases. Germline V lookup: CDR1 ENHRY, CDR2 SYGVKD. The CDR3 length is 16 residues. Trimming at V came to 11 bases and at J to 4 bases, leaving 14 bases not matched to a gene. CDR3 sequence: CAPRRSGRHKYNEQFF. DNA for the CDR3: TGTGCCCCCCGCCGTAGCGGGAGGCACAAGTACAATGAGCAGTTCTTC.

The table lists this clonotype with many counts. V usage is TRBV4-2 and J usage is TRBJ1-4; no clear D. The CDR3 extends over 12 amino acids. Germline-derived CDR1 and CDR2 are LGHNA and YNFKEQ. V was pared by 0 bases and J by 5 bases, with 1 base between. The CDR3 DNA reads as TGTGCCAGCAGCCAAGAGAATGAAAAACTGTTTTTT. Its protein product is CASSQENEKLFF.

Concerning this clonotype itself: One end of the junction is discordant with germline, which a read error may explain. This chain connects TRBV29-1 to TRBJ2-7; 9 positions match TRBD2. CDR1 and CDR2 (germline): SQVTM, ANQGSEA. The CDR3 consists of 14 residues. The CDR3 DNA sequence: TGCAGCGCCCTACTAGCGGGCCTCTCCCACGAGCAGTACTTC. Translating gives CSALLAGLSHEQYF.

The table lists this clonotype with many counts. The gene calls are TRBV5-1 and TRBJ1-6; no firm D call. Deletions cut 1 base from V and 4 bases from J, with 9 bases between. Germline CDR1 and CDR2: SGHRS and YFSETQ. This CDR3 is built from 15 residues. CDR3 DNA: TGCGCCAGCAGCTTGTTCGACCCTTATAATTCACCCCTCCACTTT. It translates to CASSLFDPYNSPLHF.

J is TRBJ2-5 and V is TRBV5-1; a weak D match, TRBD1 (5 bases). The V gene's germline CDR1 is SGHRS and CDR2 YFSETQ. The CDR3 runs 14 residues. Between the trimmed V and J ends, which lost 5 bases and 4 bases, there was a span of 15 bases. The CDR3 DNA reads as TGCGCCAGCAGTGGTCAGGGTCGTGTAGAGACCCAGTACTTC. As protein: CASSGQGRVETQYF.